The 19 T cell receptor beta chains presented below share a single source sample, sequenced in a study of control samples from healthy donors and cancer patients. Assay used: immunoSEQ multiplex PCR; TCRdb lists only in-frame clones, some missing. Of some 120,000 clones listed, around nine tenths are singletons. Sequenced input: blood. These receptors all stem from a woman between 65 and 79 years old in good health.

The chain joins TRBV10-1 to TRBJ2-3; weak D call: TRBD2 (5 bases). V dropped 7 bases and J dropped 3 bases, with 11 bases sitting between them. Germline loops: CDR1 WNHNN, CDR2 SYGVQD (reference sequence). This CDR3 is 13 amino acids long. The CDR3 bases are TGCGCCAGCAATGACGGAGGTACAGATACGCAGTATTTT. Translated, it gives CASNDGGTDTQYF.

This chain links TRBV5-6 with TRBJ1-1; D ambiguous. The CDR3 extends over 12 amino acids. Trimming removed 2 bases at V and 5 bases at J, with 7 bases between. Germline V gene lookup returns CDR1 SGHDT and CDR2 YYEEEE. The CDR3 spells CASSFQGTEAFF. The CDR3 DNA follows: TGTGCCAGCAGCTTTCAAGGGACTGAAGCTTTCTTT.

The V and J genes are TRBV10-3 and TRBJ1-2, with TRBD1 matching 9 bases. The CDR3 runs 14 residues. Looked up from germline, CDR1 is ENHRY and CDR2 is SYGVKD. The trim removed 0 bases at V and 14 bases at J, leaving 10 bases unmatched. The CDR3 loop is CAISESRDRVLWTF. CDR3 nucleotides: TGTGCCATCAGTGAGTCCCGGGACAGGGTCTTGTGGACCTTC.

V usage is TRBV18 and J usage is TRBJ2-2; weak D call: TRBD1 (6 bases). The CDR3 spans 15 residues. The ends were cut back, 4 bases at V and 4 bases at J, with 13 bases in the middle. From germline, CDR1 is KGHSH and CDR2 LQKENI. The CDR3 coding sequence is TGTGCCAGCTCACGGACAGCCCGGGGCACCGGGGAGCTGTTTTTT. It yields the protein CASSRTARGTGELFF.

This clone was detected only once. The rearrangement uses TRBV7-3 and TRBJ1-1; no clear D gene. This CDR3 spans 14 amino acids. Per germline, CDR1 SGHTA and CDR2 FQGTGA. Trimming removed 2 bases from V and 2 bases from J, with 9 bases in between. CDR3 residues: CASSLSPENTEAFF. Here the CDR3 DNA reads TGTGCCAGCAGCTTATCCCCGGAAAACACTGAAGCTTTCTTT.

The chain combines TRBV7-9 with TRBJ2-5; tentative D call: TRBD2 (6 bases). Germline V gene sequence: CDR1 SEHNR, CDR2 FQNEAQ (reference sequence). V was shortened by 2 bases and J by 3 bases, with 16 bases between the two germline ends. This CDR3 region has 16 residues. The CDR3 here is CASSLMTGDFEETQYF. The CDR3, as DNA: TGTGCCAGCAGCTTAATGACGGGGGACTTTGAAGAGACCCAGTACTTC.

The rearrangement links TRBV6-5 to TRBJ1-6; D is uncertain. V dropped 6 bases and J dropped 5 bases, with 14 bases sitting between them. This CDR3 comprises 15 residues. Germline values: CDR1 MNHEY, CDR2 SVGAGI. The CDR3 loop is CASSWTARDNSPLHF. CDR3 DNA: TGTGCCAGCAGCTGGACGGCCCGCGATAATTCACCCCTCCACTTT.

This sequence joins TRBV7-2 and TRBJ1-1; 9 nucleotides line up with TRBD1. Germline V lookup: CDR1 SGHTA, CDR2 FQGNSA. CDR3 length: 17 amino acids. With 6 bases clipped from V and 1 base from J, the junction kept 12 bases outside the gene matches. CDR3 residues: CASRPLGTGTSNTEAFF. CDR3 sequence (DNA): TGTGCCAGCAGGCCACTGGGGACAGGGACTTCGAACACTGAAGCTTTCTTT.

The rearrangement links TRBV7-9 to TRBJ1-2; D gene ambiguous. The CDR3 is made up of 19 amino acids. Trimming left V 5 bases short and J 0 bases short, with 25 bases between. The germline CDR1 and CDR2 sequences are SEHNR and FQNEAQ (reference sequence). CDR3 bases: TGTGCCAGCAGCATACGTACAGCCCGTATGCCTCTAGCTAACTATGGCTACACCTTC. Translation gives CASSIRTARMPLANYGYTF.

The chain uses TRBV7-9 and TRBJ1-2; D not certain. Per the germline V gene, CDR1 is SEHNR and CDR2 is FQNEAQ (reference sequence). The CDR3 sequence is 14 residues long. V gave up 3 bases and J gave up 1 base, with 9 bases separating them. The CDR3 sequence: CASSLGTVNYGYTF. The CDR3 nucleotides are TGTGCCAGCAGCTTGGGTACAGTTAACTATGGCTACACCTTC.

This rearrangement joins TRBV6-5 to TRBJ2-3; D unresolved. CDR1 and CDR2 from the germline V gene are MNHEY and SVGAGI. Trimming stripped 6 bases from V and 7 bases from J, with 14 bases between. The CDR3 consists of 13 residues. Here the CDR3 DNA reads TGTGCCAGCAGGGGCCCGGCTTTTAATACGCAGTATTTT. This gives the protein CASRGPAFNTQYF.

The chain links TRBV4-3 to TRBJ1-2; D is perhaps TRBD1 (5 bases). The V end lost 0 bases, the J end lost 8 bases, and 13 bases lay between the germline ends. Germline CDR1 and CDR2: LGHNA and YSLEER. CDR3 size: 14 residues. The CDR3 coding sequence is TGCGCCAGCAGCCAAGATAGGGCAGGGCGCGGCTACACCTTC. Protein product: CASSQDRAGRGYTF.

This rearrangement joins TRBV5-4 to TRBJ2-2, with 7 bases lining up with TRBD2. Germline CDR1 reads SGHNT; CDR2 reads YYREEE (reference sequence). Trimming cost V 4 bases and J 3 bases; bases outside gene matches: 15. The CDR3 totals 18 residues. In nucleotides, the CDR3 is TGTGCCAGCAGCCGCCCCGCCGAGACTAGCAGCGACACCGGGGAGCTGTTTTTT. Residues: CASSRPAETSSDTGELFF.

This rearrangement joins TRBV5-6 to TRBJ1-2; TRBD1 aligns across 7 bases. Germline V gene data show CDR1 as SGHDT and CDR2 as YYEEEE. V dropped 4 bases and J dropped 4; count of bases not matched to a gene: 7. The CDR3 is made up of 14 amino acids. Written as DNA, the CDR3 is TGTGCCAGCAGCCCAGGGACAGCTGGCTATGGCTACACCTTC. This codes for CASSPGTAGYGYTF.

The V call is TRBV5-1, the J call TRBJ1-1, with D perhaps matching TRBD1 (5 bases). CDR1 SGHRS and CDR2 YFSETQ come from the germline V gene. The CDR3 spans 13 residues. The ends were cut back, 4 bases at V and 1 base at J, with 8 bases in the middle. This CDR3 is CASSVDRNTEAFF. The CDR3 nucleotides are TGCGCCAGCAGCGTAGACAGGAACACTGAAGCTTTCTTT.

About this clone itself: The sample has other DNA sequences that encode this CDR3 too. CDR3 sequence (DNA): TGTGCCAGCAGCTTTGGAGGGGCGGGGGGGGAGCAGTACTTC. Translating it yields CASSFGGAGGEQYF. The genes are TRBV7-6 and TRBJ2-7; 9 bases line up with TRBD2. This CDR3 contains 14 residues. Germline trimming cut 3 bases from V and 7 bases from J; bases unmatched to any gene: 7. Per the germline V gene, CDR1 is SGHVS and CDR2 is FNYEAQ.

The chain couples TRBV5-1 to TRBJ2-3; tentatively, D is TRBD2 (6 bases). CDR1 and CDR2 from the germline V gene are SGHRS and YFSETQ. The CDR3 runs 15 residues. Deletions cut 3 bases from V and 0 bases from J, with 11 bases between. CDR3 protein: CASSSAGLSTDTQYF. CDR3 nucleotides: TGCGCCAGCAGCTCGGCGGGGTTAAGCACAGATACGCAGTATTTT.

This rearrangement joins TRBV5-5 to TRBJ2-3, with a weak D call TRBD2 (5 bases). The germline CDR1 and CDR2 sequences are SGHKS and YYEKEE (reference sequence). The CDR3 length is 15 residues. V was clipped by 4 bases and J by 0 bases, with 12 bases between them. The CDR3 nucleotides read TGTGCCAGCAGCCCTAGCAGATTTAGCACAGATACGCAGTATTTT. This codes for CASSPSRFSTDTQYF.

This chain joins TRBV7-2 and TRBJ2-1; D might be TRBD2 (5 bases). The CDR3 totals 16 residues. Looked up from germline, CDR1 is SGHTA and CDR2 is FQGNSA. V was trimmed by 1 base and J by 3 bases, leaving 13 bases between them. The DNA of the CDR3 is TGTGCCAGCAGCTTAGTGAGCGGCACAGTCTACAATGAGCAGTTCTTC. Translated, it gives CASSLVSGTVYNEQFF.